The next 6 T cell receptor beta chains were all read from a single sample in a study of beta chain features in type 1 diabetes. General study results and limits: Type 1 diabetes patients had TCRB CDR3s that were shorter (moderately but significantly so) in all four CD4+ subsets.

The study reverse transcribed the entire isolated RNA, so it sequenced expressed TCRB transcripts. This table comes from immunoSEQ multiplex PCR, and its TCRdb copy is limited to in-frame clones, with some not included. This sample has over 55,000 clones, with 52% found just once. These receptors have no identified antigens. Sequencing input: Tregs from blood. The source of these receptors is a woman in her thirties or forties with type 1 diabetes.

This clone was seen a handful of times. The chain uses TRBV5-1 and TRBJ1-2; perhaps TRBD1 as D (5 bases). V gave up 4 bases and J gave up 6 bases, with 25 bases separating them. Germline values: CDR1 SGHRS, CDR2 YFSETQ. This CDR3 is 17 amino acids long. CDR3 in amino acids: CASSLGQGGIDGDGYTF. The CDR3 nucleotides read TGCGCCAGCAGCCTCGGTCAGGGAGGAATAGACGGGGATGGCTACACCTTC.

The chain links TRBV7-6 to TRBJ2-1; 7 nucleotides line up with TRBD2. Germline V lookup: CDR1 SGHVS, CDR2 FNYEAQ. After removal of 5 bases from V and 4 bases from J, the junction contained 5 bases not matched to a gene. The CDR3 sequence is 14 residues long. The CDR3 region is CASSGGLFYNEQFF. The CDR3 DNA reads TGTGCCAGCAGCGGGGGACTATTTTACAATGAGCAGTTCTTC.

The chain joins TRBV18 to TRBJ2-4; a possible D gene is TRBD2 (5 bases). The CDR3 sequence is 16 residues long. Germline CDR1 is KGHSH and CDR2 is LQKENI. Trimming took 6 bases from V and 0 from J, leaving 15 bases between them. The CDR3 sequence is CASSQTTGIAKNIQYF. The CDR3 DNA reads as TGTGCCAGCTCGCAGACTACGGGAATAGCCAAAAACATTCAGTACTTC. The full variable domain, completed using reference TRBV18 and TRBJ2-4, is NAGVMQNPRHLVRRRGQEARLRCSPMKGHSHVYWYRQLPEEGLKFMVYLQKENIIDESGMPKERFSAEFPKEGPSILRIQQVVRGDSAAYFCASSQTTGIAKNIQYFGAGTRLSVL.

This clone was recorded once. This sequence joins TRBV19 and TRBJ2-1; a weak D match, TRBD2 (6 bases). This CDR3 is 12 amino acids long. CDR1 LNHDA and CDR2 SQIVND come from the germline V gene (reference sequence). Deletions cut 5 bases from V and 9 bases from J, with 11 bases between. Here the CDR3 reads CASSATSSEQFF. The CDR3 DNA sequence: TGTGCCAGTAGTGCAACTAGCAGTGAGCAGTTCTTC.

This chain uses TRBV28 with TRBJ1-1; TRBD1 might be the D (5 bases). V was shortened by 3 bases and J by 0 bases, with 8 bases between the two germline ends. This CDR3 contains 14 residues. Germline-derived CDR1 and CDR2 are MDHEN and SYDVKM. CDR3 protein: CASSFLGLNTEAFF. The DNA for the CDR3 is TGTGCCAGCAGTTTTCTGGGGCTGAACACTGAAGCTTTCTTT.

This clone has only a few counts. The chain combines TRBV6-5 with TRBJ1-3, with TRBD1 matching 8 bases. Germline assignment: CDR1 MNHEY and CDR2 SVGAGI. J gave up 4 bases and V 6 bases, and 8 bases lay outside the gene matches. The CDR3 consists of 15 residues. DNA of the CDR3: TGTGCCAGCAGGCCCCGCGGGACAGGAGGAAACACCATATATTTT. It codes for CASRPRGTGGNTIYF.